This T cell receptor (beta chain) appears in the sequencing data of a study of T cells after yellow fever vaccination. This clonotype has a count of ten or more. Each CDR3 protein gets one entry after TCRdb re-called the 5' RACE reads with MiXCR. The sample holds 110,000 or so distinct CDR3 sequences, around 7.2% seen once. The CDR3 has 14 amino acids. The germline CDR1 and CDR2 sequences are LGHNA and YSLEER. The V end lost 0 bases, the J end lost 4 bases, and 9 bases lay between the germline ends. Material: CD4+ T cells sorted from PBMCs, obtained 45 days after the first yellow fever vaccination. This TCR was sampled from a man between 18 and 35 years old who received the YFV17D yellow fever vaccine. The rearrangement links TRBV4-3 to TRBJ1-2, with D unclear. The CDR3, as DNA: TGCGCCAGCAGCCAAGACCGGCTCCTCTATGGCTACACCTTC. It encodes CASSQDRLLYGYTF.